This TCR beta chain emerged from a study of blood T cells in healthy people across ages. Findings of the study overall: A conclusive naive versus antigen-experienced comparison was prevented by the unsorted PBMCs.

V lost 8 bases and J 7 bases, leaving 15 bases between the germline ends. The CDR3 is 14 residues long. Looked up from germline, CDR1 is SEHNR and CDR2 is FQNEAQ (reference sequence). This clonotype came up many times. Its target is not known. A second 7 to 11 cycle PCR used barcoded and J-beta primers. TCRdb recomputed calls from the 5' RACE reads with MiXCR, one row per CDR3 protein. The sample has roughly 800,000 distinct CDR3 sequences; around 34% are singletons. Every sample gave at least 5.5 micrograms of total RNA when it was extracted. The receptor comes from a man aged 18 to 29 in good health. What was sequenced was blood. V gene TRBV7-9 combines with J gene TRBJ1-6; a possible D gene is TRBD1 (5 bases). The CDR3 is CASHNGAENSPLHF. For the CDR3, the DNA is TGTGCCAGCCACAATGGGGCCGAGAATTCACCCCTCCACTTT.